The 30 T cell receptor beta chains reported below all come from one sample, sequenced in a study of blood T cell repertoires in COVID-19. Clones were sequenced by immunoSEQ multiplex PCR, and TCRdb holds only the in-frame ones, with some missing. The sample holds approximately 100,000 clones, roughly 88% seen once. Input material: peripheral blood. All receptors come from a woman aged 60-70 years with acute or convalescent COVID-19.

This chain connects TRBV5-4 to TRBJ2-1; 10 nucleotides align to TRBD2. After removal of 0 bases from V and 10 bases from J, the junction contained 10 bases not matched to a gene. Germline assignment: CDR1 SGHNT and CDR2 YYREEE (reference sequence). This CDR3 is 16 amino acids long. The DNA of the CDR3 is TGTGCCAGCAGCTTGGGGGGTCTAGCGGGAGTACAAGAGCAGTTCTTC. Amino acids: CASSLGGLAGVQEQFF.

The count of this clone is one. J is TRBJ2-5 and V is TRBV24-1; TRBD2 matches 13 bases. The V gene end was trimmed by 3 bases and the J gene end by 5 bases; junction bases not matched to a gene: 8. CDR3 length: 17 amino acids. Germline CDR1 is KGHDR and CDR2 is SFDVKD. In DNA form, the CDR3 reads TGTGCCACCAGTGATCCTGGACTAGCGGGAGCCTCTGAGACCCAGTACTTC. It is translated as CATSDPGLAGASETQYF.

The chain recombines TRBV7-2 with TRBJ2-5; 13 bases match TRBD2. CDR3 length equals 17 residues. V lost 5 bases, J lost 5 bases, and 11 bases stayed unmatched. Germline V CDR1 and CDR2: SGHTA, FQGNSA. CDR3 sequence: CASSGGRLAGGRETQYF. Written as DNA, the CDR3 is TGTGCCAGCAGCGGGGGGCGACTAGCGGGAGGTCGGGAGACCCAGTACTTC.

The J gene is TRBJ2-1, the V gene TRBV15, with D possibly TRBD2 on 6 matching bases. V gave up 0 bases and J gave up 5 bases, with 20 bases separating them. Germline assignment: CDR1 LNHNV and CDR2 YYDKDF (reference sequence). This CDR3 spans 18 amino acids. The CDR3 coding sequence is TGTGCCACCAGCAGAGATCCCCCCGCTAGCGTGGGAAACAATGAGCAGTTCTTC. Translated: CATSRDPPASVGNNEQFF.

This clone was detected only a few times. V and J are TRBV30 and TRBJ1-2; no firm D call. Germline V gene lookup returns CDR1 GTSNPN and CDR2 SVGIG (reference sequence). This CDR3 spans 14 amino acids. Trimming pared 1 base from V and 4 bases from J, leaving 13 bases between. The CDR3: CAWSASGESYGYTF. The CDR3 DNA follows: TGTGCCTGGAGTGCCTCCGGGGAGTCCTATGGCTACACCTTC.

V gene TRBV7-3 combines with J gene TRBJ1-1; the D is unclear. Per germline, CDR1 SGHTA and CDR2 FQGTGA. Deletions cut 5 bases from V and 2 bases from J, with 12 bases between. The CDR3 has 14 amino acids. The CDR3 region is CASSPNPGNTEAFF. The DNA for the CDR3 is TGTGCCAGCAGCCCAAACCCCGGTAACACTGAAGCTTTCTTT.

V usage is TRBV10-3 and J usage is TRBJ1-2, with TRBD1 matching 9 bases. CDR3 length: 14 residues. V trimming: 5 bases; J trimming: 7 bases; junction bases outside the gene matches: 8. In germline, CDR1 is ENHRY, CDR2 SYGVKD. The CDR3 nucleotides read TGTGCCATCAGTCTACAGGGGGCTGCGAGTGGCTACACCTTC. Translated, it gives CAISLQGAASGYTF.

This chain joins TRBV5-1 and TRBJ1-2; 9 bases are a match to TRBD1. Trimming removed 4 bases from V and 4 bases from J; junction bases left unmatched: 8. The germline V gene encodes CDR1 SGHRS and CDR2 YFSETQ. This CDR3 is 15 amino acids long. In DNA form, the CDR3 reads TGCGCCAGCAGCCCCGGCGGGACAGGGTCCTATGGCTACACCTTC. Translation: CASSPGGTGSYGYTF.

The V call is TRBV30, the J call TRBJ2-7; possibly TRBD2 for D (5 bases). V gave up 3 bases and J gave up 0 bases, with 6 bases separating them. The CDR3 contains 12 residues. Germline values: CDR1 GTSNPN, CDR2 SVGIG (reference sequence). The CDR3 region has the DNA TGTGCCTGGAGGACTAACTCCTACGAGCAGTACGTC. Encoded protein: CAWRTNSYEQYV.

The rearrangement uses TRBV5-8 and TRBJ1-1; no firm D call. CDR3 length: 16 amino acids. Looked up from germline, CDR1 is SGHTS and CDR2 is YDEGEE. Trimming cost V 3 bases and J 3 bases, with 18 bases left between them. DNA for the CDR3: TGTGCCAGCAGCTCCCAAGCCTTAAAACCCCACACTGAAGCTTTCTTT. Encoded protein: CASSSQALKPHTEAFF. Using reference TRBV5-8 and TRBJ1-1 for the parts outside the CDR3, the full variable domain is EAGVTQSPTHLIKTRGQQATLRCSPISGHTSVYWYQQALGLGLQFLLWYDEGEERNRGNFPPRFSGRQFPNYSSELNVNALELEDSALYLCASSSQALKPHTEAFFGQGTRLTVV.

V and J are TRBV7-2 and TRBJ1-2, with 8 nucleotides matching TRBD1. The CDR3 spans 17 residues. CDR1 is SGHTA and CDR2 is FQGNSA in the germline V gene. The J segment lost 7 bases and the V segment lost 5 bases, leaving 18 bases of the junction unmatched. The CDR3 bases are TGTGCCAGCAGCAGAGGGGGACAGGACGGGGTTAATCGTGGCTACACCTTC. It codes for CASSRGGQDGVNRGYTF.

This chain uses TRBV5-4 with TRBJ2-3, with 9 bases that match TRBD2. The CDR3 has 16 residues. Germline V gene sequence: CDR1 SGHNT, CDR2 YYREEE (reference sequence). Trimming at V came to 4 bases and at J to 4 bases, leaving 10 bases not matched to a gene. CDR3 loop: CASSLGAGGRADTQYF. The CDR3 DNA reads as TGTGCCAGCAGCCTGGGGGCGGGAGGGCGTGCAGATACGCAGTATTTT.

The chain recombines TRBV3-1 (or the pseudogene TRBV3-2) with TRBJ2-4; TRBD1 matches 7 bases. This CDR3 has 18 residues. Looked up from germline, CDR1 is LGHDT and CDR2 is YNNKEL (reference sequence). Germline trimming cut 0 bases from V and 6 bases from J; bases unmatched to any gene: 14. The CDR3: CASSQDLGSGTDGNIQYF. The CDR3, as DNA: TGTGCCAGCAGCCAAGATCTTGGCTCCGGGACAGACGGAAACATTCAGTACTTC.

This clone occurred once. V is TRBV19 and J is TRBJ2-3; 10 bases fit TRBD1. The CDR3 runs to 16 residues. V was pared by 10 bases and J by 0 bases, with 10 bases of the junction left unmatched. From germline, CDR1 is LNHDA and CDR2 SQIVND (reference sequence). CDR3: CATAWRGQGSTDTQYF. CDR3 in DNA: TGTGCCACCGCCTGGCGGGGACAGGGGAGCACAGATACGCAGTATTTT.

The chain uses TRBV19 and TRBJ1-5; maybe TRBD1 (6 bases). V was pared by 3 bases and J by 0 bases, with 15 bases between. This CDR3 is 17 amino acids long. Germline V lookup: CDR1 LNHDA, CDR2 SQIVND (reference sequence). The CDR3 DNA reads TGTGCCAGTAGTATTTTGGGGGGGCACAATAGCAATCAGCCCCAGCATTTT. It codes for CASSILGGHNSNQPQHF.

V usage is TRBV6-4 and J usage is TRBJ1-2, with 7 bases aligning to TRBD1. This CDR3 is built from 14 residues. J lost 4 bases, V lost 3 bases, and 5 bases had no gene match. CDR1 MRHNA and CDR2 SNTAGT come from the germline V gene. CDR3 region: CASSETGLGYGYTF. CDR3 sequence (DNA): TGTGCCAGCAGTGAGACAGGGTTGGGCTATGGCTACACCTTC.

The chain is built from TRBV27 and TRBJ2-6, with D hard to call. Between the trimmed V and J ends, which lost 7 bases and 1 base, there was a span of 5 bases. Per germline, CDR1 MNHEY and CDR2 SMNVEV (reference sequence). This CDR3 region has 13 residues. The DNA for the CDR3 is TGTGCCAGCAAATTATCTGGGGCCAACGTCCTGACTTTC. Its translation is CASKLSGANVLTF.

This chain joins TRBV9 and TRBJ2-3; D remains unclear. V lost 0 bases and J 3 bases, leaving 8 bases between the germline ends. The CDR3 loop spans 14 amino acids. Germline CDR1 is SGDLS and CDR2 is YYNGEE. CDR3 region: CASSVDQFTDTQYF. In DNA form, the CDR3 reads TGTGCCAGCAGCGTAGATCAATTTACAGATACGCAGTATTTT.

The rearrangement links TRBV11-2 to TRBJ1-2; possibly TRBD1 for D (6 bases). Trimming took 5 bases from V and 7 from J, leaving 17 bases between them. From germline, CDR1 is SGHAT and CDR2 FQNNGV. The CDR3 has 14 residues. CDR3 region: CASSRDTQYGGYTF. DNA of the CDR3: TGTGCCAGCAGCCGGGACACTCAGTACGGTGGCTACACCTTC.

V usage is TRBV11-2 and J usage is TRBJ2-7, with TRBD1 matching over 9 bases. The V segment lost 4 bases and the J segment 4 bases; nucleotides outside the gene matches: 11. The CDR3 contains 16 residues. Germline V gene lookup returns CDR1 SGHAT and CDR2 FQNNGV. The CDR3 loop reads CASSSIRDRARYEQYF. CDR3 coding DNA: TGTGCCAGCAGCTCCATCCGGGACAGGGCCCGGTACGAGCAGTACTTC.

The gene calls are TRBV3-1 (or the pseudogene TRBV3-2) and TRBJ2-7; TRBD1 matches at 8 bases. Germline CDR1 and CDR2: LGHDT and YNNKEL (reference sequence). The CDR3 contains 12 residues. Trimming took 4 bases from V and 7 from J; bases not matched to a gene: 3. The CDR3 nucleotides read TGTGCCAGCAGCCCAACAGGGGGAGAGCAGTACGTC. Its protein is CASSPTGGEQYV.

J is TRBJ2-1 and V is TRBV5-4, with D perhaps matching TRBD2 (5 bases). The ends were cut back, 4 bases at V and 1 base at J, with 15 bases in the middle. Germline values: CDR1 SGHNT, CDR2 YYREEE (reference sequence). CDR3 length: 16 residues. This CDR3 is CASSLGVVGSYNEQFF. The CDR3 nucleotides read TGTGCCAGCAGCCTGGGAGTTGTCGGGTCCTACAATGAGCAGTTCTTC.

The V gene is TRBV5-1, the J gene TRBJ2-1; 10 bases agree with TRBD2. Losses at the gene ends were 2 bases for V and 8 bases for J; bases not matched to a gene: 4. Looked up from germline, CDR1 is SGHRS and CDR2 is YFSETQ. This CDR3 contains 14 residues. CDR3 loop: CASSLLAGGYEQFF. Here the CDR3 DNA reads TGCGCCAGCAGCTTATTAGCGGGAGGCTATGAGCAGTTCTTC.

The J gene is TRBJ1-5, the V gene TRBV5-8; D is uncertain. The CDR3 consists of 13 residues. Per germline, CDR1 SGHTS and CDR2 YDEGEE. Trimming stripped 2 bases from V and 7 bases from J, with 10 bases between. CDR3 coding DNA: TGTGCCAGCAGCTTTACTACCTTACAGCCCCAGCATTTT. Its protein product is CASSFTTLQPQHF. Combining the CDR3 with reference TRBV5-8 and TRBJ1-5 gives the whole variable domain EAGVTQSPTHLIKTRGQQATLRCSPISGHTSVYWYQQALGLGLQFLLWYDEGEERNRGNFPPRFSGRQFPNYSSELNVNALELEDSALYLCASSFTTLQPQHFGDGTRLSIL.

The CDR3 protein is CATSDPTPGLAVYNEQFF. The CDR3 nucleotides read TGTGCCACCAGTGATCCTACTCCGGGACTAGCGGTTTACAATGAGCAGTTCTTC. The gene calls are TRBV24-1 and TRBJ2-1, with 11 bases that match TRBD2. The trim removed 3 bases at V and 4 bases at J, leaving 10 bases unmatched. CDR1 is KGHDR and CDR2 is SFDVKD in the germline V gene. The CDR3 is 18 residues long.

This clone showed up just a few times. The chain carries TRBV7-9 and TRBJ1-1, with no clear D. Trimming took 5 bases from V and 1 from J, leaving 11 bases between them. This CDR3 has 14 residues. The germline gives CDR1 SEHNR, CDR2 FQNEAQ (reference sequence). This chain's CDR3 is CASSPRSGNTEAFF. As DNA, the CDR3 is TGTGCCAGCAGCCCCCGTTCAGGGAACACTGAAGCTTTCTTT.

The CDR3 DNA is TGTGCCAGCAGCCCGACAGGGGGCAGCTATGGCTACACCTTC. Its protein product is CASSPTGGSYGYTF. This sequence joins TRBV3-1 (or the pseudogene TRBV3-2) and TRBJ1-2, with 10 bases that match TRBD1. Germline-derived CDR1 and CDR2 are LGHDT and YNNKEL (reference sequence). The CDR3 totals 14 residues. After removal of 4 bases from V and 4 bases from J, the junction contained 3 bases not matched to a gene.

This CDR3 is CASSPSGGTEAFF. The CDR3 coding sequence is TGTGCCAGCAGCCCCTCGGGAGGGACTGAAGCTTTCTTT. The rearrangement uses TRBV11-3 and TRBJ1-1; no clear D. CDR1 and CDR2 from the germline V gene are SGHNT and YENEEA. The ends were cut back, 5 bases at V and 5 bases at J, with 12 bases in the middle. CDR3 size: 13 residues. Together with reference TRBV11-3 and TRBJ1-1, the CDR3 gives the full variable domain: EAGVVQSPRYKIIEKKQPVAFWCNPISGHNTLYWYLQNLGQGPELLIRYENEEAVDDSQLPKDRFSAERLKGVDSTLKIQPAELGDSAVYLCASSPSGGTEAFFGQGTRLTVV.

This clone was seen a single time. The gene calls are TRBV27 and TRBJ2-2, with TRBD1 identical over 9 bases. Trimming removed 6 bases from V and 1 base from J; junction bases left unmatched: 3. In germline, CDR1 is MNHEY, CDR2 SMNVEV (reference sequence). The length of the CDR3 is 15 residues. The CDR3 protein is CASRGTGWNTGELFF. CDR3 nucleotide sequence: TGTGCCAGCAGAGGGACAGGGTGGAACACCGGGGAGCTGTTTTTT.

The rearrangement joins TRBV9 to TRBJ2-3; 10 bases line up with TRBD2. Per germline, CDR1 SGDLS and CDR2 YYNGEE. The CDR3 consists of 16 residues. The ends lost 5 bases at V and 4 bases at J; junction bases unmatched: 10. The CDR3, as DNA: TGTGCCAGCAGTGCCTCTTCTAGCGGGAGTTCAGATACGCAGTATTTT. This encodes CASSASSSGSSDTQYF.